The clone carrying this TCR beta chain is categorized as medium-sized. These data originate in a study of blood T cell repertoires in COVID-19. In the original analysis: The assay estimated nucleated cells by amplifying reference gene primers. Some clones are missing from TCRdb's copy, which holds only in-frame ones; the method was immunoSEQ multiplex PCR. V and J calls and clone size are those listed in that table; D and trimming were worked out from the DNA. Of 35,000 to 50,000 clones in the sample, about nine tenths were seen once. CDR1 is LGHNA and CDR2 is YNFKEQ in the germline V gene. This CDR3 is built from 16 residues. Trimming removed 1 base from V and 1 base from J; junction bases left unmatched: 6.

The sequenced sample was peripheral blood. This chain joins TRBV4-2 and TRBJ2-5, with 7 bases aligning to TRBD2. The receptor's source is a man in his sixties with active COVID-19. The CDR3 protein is CASSQGAAGPQETQYF. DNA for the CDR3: TGTGCCAGCAGCCAAGGGGCAGCGGGACCCCAAGAGACCCAGTACTTC.